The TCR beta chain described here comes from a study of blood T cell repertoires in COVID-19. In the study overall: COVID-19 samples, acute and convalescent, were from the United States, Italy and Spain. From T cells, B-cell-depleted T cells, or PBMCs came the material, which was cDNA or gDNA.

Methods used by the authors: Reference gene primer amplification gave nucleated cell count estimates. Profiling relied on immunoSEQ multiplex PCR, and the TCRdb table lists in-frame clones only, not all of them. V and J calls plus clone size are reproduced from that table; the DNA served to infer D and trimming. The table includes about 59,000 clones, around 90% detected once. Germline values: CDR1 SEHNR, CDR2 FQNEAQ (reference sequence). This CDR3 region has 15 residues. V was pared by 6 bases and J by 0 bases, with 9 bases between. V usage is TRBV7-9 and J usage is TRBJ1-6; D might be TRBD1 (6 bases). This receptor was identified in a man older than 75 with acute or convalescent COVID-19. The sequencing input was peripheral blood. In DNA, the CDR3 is TGTGCCAGCAGGCAACAGGGCTCCTATAATTCACCCCTCCACTTT. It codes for CASRQQGSYNSPLHF.